One and the same sample provided the 19 T cell receptor beta chains below, sequenced in a study of T cell responses to AZD1222 COVID-19 vaccine (dated by TCRdb to the early 2020s). The time point tag for this specimen amounts to: baseline before first vaccination. Libraries were constructed by the immunoSEQ multiplex PCR assay. The table comes from immuneACCESS by way of TCRdb, which keeps in-frame sequences with V and J called. Part of the clones is missing from these tables; in studies checked, under half for an unresolved V gene and the rest for unknown reasons. Within this sample are about 140,000 clones, with 90% of them counted one time only. Around 3.5% of the sample lies in the top ten. Sequences were derived from peripheral blood, sampled on day 0 of AZD1222 vaccination. All receptors derive from an adult in good health.

The V gene is TRBV5-1, the J gene TRBJ1-5, with a tentative D call TRBD1 (6 bases). V was shortened by 4 bases and J by 3 bases, with 23 bases between the two germline ends. CDR1 is SGHRS, CDR2 YFSETQ, per germline. This CDR3 has 18 residues. The CDR3 loop reads CASSMRPIATGSNQPQHF. The DNA for the CDR3 is TGCGCCAGCAGCATGCGCCCGATCGCGACAGGATCCAATCAGCCCCAGCATTTT. Complete variable domain (other parts from reference TRBV5-1 and TRBJ1-5): KAGVTQTPRYLIKTRGQQVTLSCSPISGHRSVSWYQQTPGQGLQFLFEYFSETQRNKGNFPGRFSGRQFSNSRSEMNVSTLELGDSALYLCASSMRPIATGSNQPQHFGDGTRLSIL.

The rearrangement uses TRBV3-1 (or the pseudogene TRBV3-2) and TRBJ2-5; no firm D call. The CDR3 covers 15 residues. Germline values: CDR1 LGHDT, CDR2 YNNKEL (reference sequence). V gave up 0 bases and J gave up 2 bases, with 10 bases separating them. This CDR3 is CASSQDPAKQETQYF. The CDR3 DNA is TGTGCCAGCAGCCAAGATCCGGCCAAACAAGAGACCCAGTACTTC.

This CDR3 reads CASSPPARTSAYKNIQYF. Written as DNA, the CDR3 is TGTGCCAGCAGCCCCCCCGCACGGACTAGCGCCTACAAAAACATTCAGTACTTC. V usage is TRBV7-8 and J usage is TRBJ2-4; 9 nucleotides match TRBD2. Germline loops: CDR1 SGHVS, CDR2 FQNEAQ. CDR3 length: 18 amino acids. Germline trimming cut 5 bases from V and 3 bases from J; bases unmatched to any gene: 14.

The chain's CDR3 is CASSQLRGSTDTQYF. CDR3 coding DNA: TGTGCCAGCAGCCAACTACGAGGTAGCACAGATACGCAGTATTTT. The chain joins TRBV7-2 to TRBJ2-3; D is unresolved. The V gene's germline CDR1 is SGHTA and CDR2 FQGNSA. The V end lost 5 bases, the J end lost 0 bases, and 12 bases lay between the germline ends. The CDR3 contains 15 residues.

The J gene is TRBJ2-5, the V gene TRBV27, with D tentatively TRBD2 (6 bases). Per germline, CDR1 MNHEY and CDR2 SMNVEV (reference sequence). The V and J ends lost 2 bases and 5 bases respectively, with 12 bases between them. There are 14 residues in the CDR3. CDR3 nucleotide sequence: TGTGCCAGCAGTTTAACGCCAGGGAGGGAGACCCAGTACTTC. This sequence encodes CASSLTPGRETQYF.

This CDR3 is CASSLEQGDQPQHF. CDR3 nucleotides: TGTGCCAGCAGCTTAGAACAGGGGGATCAGCCCCAGCATTTT. The V gene is TRBV7-8, the J gene TRBJ1-5; 8 positions agree with TRBD1. This CDR3 is built from 14 residues. The V segment lost 1 base and the J segment 5 bases; nucleotides outside the gene matches: 1. Germline assignment: CDR1 SGHVS and CDR2 FQNEAQ. Drawing the rest from reference TRBV7-8 and TRBJ1-5, the complete variable domain is GAGVSQSPRYKVAKRGQDVALRCDPISGHVSLFWYQQALGQGPEFLTYFQNEAQLDKSGLPSDRFFAERPEGSVSTLKIQRTQQEDSAVYLCASSLEQGDQPQHFGDGTRLSIL.

The rearrangement uses TRBV29-1 and TRBJ2-7; D is ambiguous. This CDR3 contains 11 residues. The germline V gene has CDR1 SQVTM and CDR2 ANQGSEA. Trimming took 4 bases from V and 6 from J, leaving 10 bases between them. CDR3 residues: CSVGSGAEQYF. The CDR3 bases are TGCAGCGTTGGGTCGGGTGCCGAGCAGTACTTC.

This clone was seen a single time. The rearrangement joins TRBV5-6 to TRBJ1-5; 8 nucleotides match TRBD1. Germline V gene lookup returns CDR1 SGHDT and CDR2 YYEEEE. The V segment lost 4 bases and the J segment 5 bases; nucleotides outside the gene matches: 8. The CDR3 consists of 15 residues. The CDR3, as DNA: TGTGCCAGCAGCCGCAGGGGGCGGCAGCATCAGCCCCAGCATTTT. It encodes CASSRRGRQHQPQHF.

This chain uses TRBV3-1 (or the pseudogene TRBV3-2) with TRBJ1-2, with D uncertain. The germline CDR1 and CDR2 sequences are LGHDT and YNNKEL (reference sequence). Trimming cost V 0 bases and J 7 bases, with 6 bases left between them. This CDR3 is built from 12 residues. CDR3 amino acids: CASSQDPTGYTF. The CDR3 DNA reads as TGTGCCAGCAGCCAAGATCCAACTGGCTACACCTTC.

The V gene is TRBV3-1 (or the pseudogene TRBV3-2), the J gene TRBJ1-2, with a tentative D call TRBD1 (5 bases). From germline, CDR1 is LGHDT and CDR2 YNNKEL (reference sequence). The CDR3 has 15 amino acids. V was shortened by 2 bases and J by 2 bases, with 12 bases between the two germline ends. In nucleotides, the CDR3 is TGTGCCAGCAGCCAACGAGCGGGACGGAACTATGGCTACACCTTC. Translating it yields CASSQRAGRNYGYTF.

J is TRBJ1-2 and V is TRBV4-3; tentatively, D is TRBD1 (6 bases). V dropped 4 bases and J dropped 3 bases, with 15 bases sitting between them. This CDR3 comprises 15 residues. Germline V gene lookup returns CDR1 LGHNA and CDR2 YSLEER. CDR3 DNA: TGCGCCAGCAGCCCAGGGGAACCGGGGTACTATGGCTACACCTTC. This encodes CASSPGEPGYYGYTF.

Only one count was recorded for this clone. The rearrangement links TRBV2 to TRBJ2-3; 9 nucleotides align to TRBD1. The CDR3 consists of 14 residues. V was pared by 7 bases and J by 3 bases, with 5 bases of the junction left unmatched. CDR1 SNHLY and CDR2 FYNNEI come from the germline V gene. CDR3 coding DNA: TGTGCCAGCACCTGGGACAGGGATACAGATACGCAGTATTTT. Translating gives CASTWDRDTDTQYF.

This clone was observed a few times. The V gene is TRBV6-2 or TRBV6-3, the J gene TRBJ1-2; 7 bases align to TRBD1. The CDR3 consists of 15 residues. Germline CDR1 MNHEY, CDR2 SVGEGT. Trimming removed 2 bases from V and 1 base from J; junction bases left unmatched: 4. DNA for the CDR3: TGTGCCAGCAGTTACATCCCAGGGGGTAACTATGGCTACACCTTC. This codes for CASSYIPGGNYGYTF.

The chain employs TRBV27 and TRBJ2-5, with 7 bases aligning to TRBD1. The CDR3 sequence is 14 residues long. Trimming at V came to 5 bases and at J to 2 bases, leaving 5 bases not matched to a gene. Germline lookup yields CDR1 MNHEY and CDR2 SMNVEV (reference sequence). The CDR3 coding sequence is TGTGCCAGCAGTCCGTGGGACAGTCAAGAGACCCAGTACTTC. Translated, it gives CASSPWDSQETQYF.

V gene TRBV20-1 combines with J gene TRBJ2-3; 13 bases line up with TRBD2. The CDR3 runs 18 residues. Germline V CDR1 and CDR2: DFQATT, SNEGSKA (reference sequence). With V trimmed by 3 bases and J by 5 bases, 14 bases remained unmatched. The DNA for the CDR3 is TGCAGTGCTAGTCGCCTCAATGGACTAGCGGGAGCAAGAGATACGCAGTATTTT. It encodes CSASRLNGLAGARDTQYF.

This chain connects TRBV21-1 to TRBJ2-1; TRBD2 is the table's D call and was not checked against the DNA. TRBV21-1 is a known pseudogene. The CDR3 is 14 residues long. CDR3 loop: CASSKGTGYNEQFF. CDR3 DNA: TGTGCCAGCAGCAAAGGAACGGGCTACAATGAGCAGTTCTTC.

The chain carries TRBV6-2 or TRBV6-3 and TRBJ2-6; D not certain. CDR1 is MNHEY, CDR2 SVGEGT, per germline. The germline V and J ends were trimmed by 8 bases and 2 bases, with 7 bases remaining between them. The CDR3 consists of 13 residues. The CDR3, as DNA: TGTGCCAGCCGCCAGCCTGGGGCCAACGTCCTGACTTTC. Translation: CASRQPGANVLTF.

This clone has a single count. V gene TRBV30 combines with J gene TRBJ1-2; TRBD1 aligns across 8 bases. Trimming removed 1 base from V and 3 bases from J; junction bases left unmatched: 4. The germline V gene encodes CDR1 GTSNPN and CDR2 SVGIG (reference sequence). This CDR3 comprises 14 residues. The CDR3 DNA sequence: TGTGCCTGGAGTGCGGGGACAGGATACTATGGCTACACCTTC. It yields the protein CAWSAGTGYYGYTF.

The genes are TRBV3-1 (or the pseudogene TRBV3-2) and TRBJ1-2, with TRBD1 as a possible D gene (6 bases). Germline assignment: CDR1 LGHDT and CDR2 YNNKEL (reference sequence). This CDR3 contains 15 residues. Deletions cut 7 bases from V and 0 bases from J, with 15 bases between. Written as DNA, the CDR3 is TGTGCCAGCACCCAGGGAGCAGGGGCTAACTATGGCTACACCTTC. It translates to CASTQGAGANYGYTF.